A single sample is the source of the 32 T cell receptor beta chains below, sequenced in a study of T cell clones after liver transplantation. Data came from immunoSEQ multiplex PCR; TCRdb stores just in-frame clones and leaves some out. The data contain roughly 100,000 clones, about 86% of them singletons. The material sequenced was CD4+ T cells from blood, taken approximately 43 months after liver transplant. The receptors derive from a human patient who received a liver transplant. Some T cells may have come from the graft donor.

The V gene is TRBV15, the J gene TRBJ2-1; D possibly corresponds to TRBD2 (5 bases). The length of the CDR3 is 12 residues. Germline V gene sequence: CDR1 LNHNV, CDR2 YYDKDF (reference sequence). Deletions cut 10 bases from V and 3 bases from J, with 10 bases between. The CDR3 bases are TGTGCCAAGAGGGCTAGCTACAATGAGCAGTTCTTC. As protein: CAKRASYNEQFF.

The chain links TRBV2 to TRBJ1-2; D may be TRBD1 (6 bases). This CDR3 has 12 amino acids. The germline CDR1 and CDR2 sequences are SNHLY and FYNNEI. Trimming removed 8 bases from V and 8 bases from J, with 15 bases in between. This CDR3 reads CASSAGVGGYTF. The CDR3 DNA is TGTGCCAGCTCGGCAGGGGTTGGGGGCTACACCTTC.

The chain is built from TRBV5-6 and TRBJ2-7, with no clear D. Germline V gene lookup returns CDR1 SGHDT and CDR2 YYEEEE. CDR3 length: 16 residues. V was shortened by 2 bases and J by 6 bases, with 21 bases between the two germline ends. CDR3 in amino acids: CASSFARLVGIGEQYF. The DNA of the CDR3 is TGTGCCAGCAGCTTCGCCCGGTTGGTGGGGATCGGCGAGCAGTACTTC.

CDR3 in DNA: TGTGCCAGCAGCTTAGATAGAGGGAGGACAGGGTCAGATACGCAGTATTTT. Translating it yields CASSLDRGRTGSDTQYF. The chain uses TRBV11-2 and TRBJ2-3, with TRBD1 matching over 8 bases. Trimming removed 0 bases from V and 4 bases from J; junction bases left unmatched: 9. This CDR3 region has 17 residues. The germline CDR1 and CDR2 sequences are SGHAT and FQNNGV.

This chain connects TRBV4-3 to TRBJ2-1, with D possibly TRBD2 on 5 matching bases. The germline V and J ends were trimmed by 4 bases and 7 bases, with 17 bases remaining between them. The CDR3 covers 15 residues. The germline gives CDR1 LGHNA, CDR2 YSLEER. The CDR3 nucleotides are TGCGCCAGCAGCCGGAGGCTAGGAGACGGTAATGAGCAGTTCTTC. The encoded protein is CASSRRLGDGNEQFF.

The chain combines TRBV5-4 with TRBJ1-2, with 8 positions matching TRBD1. CDR1 SGHNT and CDR2 YYREEE come from the germline V gene (reference sequence). The CDR3 length is 13 residues. With 1 base clipped from V and 7 bases from J, the junction kept 3 bases outside the gene matches. Written as DNA, the CDR3 is TGTGCCAGCAGCTTGACAGGGGGTTCTGGCTACACCTTC. Its translation is CASSLTGGSGYTF.

This clone was seen more than once but under ten times. The CDR3 DNA follows: TGTGCCAGCAGTGAGGGATTTGTTGGCAATCAGCCCCAGCATTTT. Amino acid sequence: CASSEGFVGNQPQHF. V usage is TRBV6-1 and J usage is TRBJ1-5; no reliable D call. The CDR3 is 15 residues long. Trimming removed 3 bases at V and 2 bases at J, with 11 bases between. CDR1 MNHNS and CDR2 SASEGT come from the germline V gene.

J is TRBJ2-2 and V is TRBV29-1, with 8 positions matching TRBD2. The CDR3 length is 16 residues. Germline-derived CDR1 and CDR2 are SQVTM and ANQGSEA. V dropped 7 bases and J dropped 5; count of bases not matched to a gene: 15. CDR3 DNA sequence: TGCAGCGCCTCCCCAGGCGATCGGGGGGGGACCGGGGAGCTGTTTTTT. Its protein product is CSASPGDRGGTGELFF.

This rearrangement joins TRBV18 to TRBJ2-1; 7 nucleotides align to TRBD2. The germline CDR1 and CDR2 sequences are KGHSH and LQKENI. This CDR3 spans 15 amino acids. Trimming at V came to 2 bases and at J to 6 bases, leaving 7 bases not matched to a gene. The CDR3, as DNA: TGTGCCAGCTCACCAATGGCTAGCGGACGCAATGAGCAGTTCTTC. It yields the protein CASSPMASGRNEQFF.

This clone was recorded once. The gene calls are TRBV27 and TRBJ1-2; the D gene is possibly TRBD1 (6 bases). Trimming cost V 2 bases and J 1 base, with 11 bases left between them. The CDR3 loop spans 15 amino acids. Germline V CDR1 and CDR2: MNHEY, SMNVEV (reference sequence). CDR3 amino acids: CASSLQGQGNYGYTF. DNA of the CDR3: TGTGCCAGCAGTTTACAGGGGCAGGGTAACTATGGCTACACCTTC.

The rearrangement links TRBV10-1 to TRBJ2-2, with D uncertain. Looked up from germline, CDR1 is WNHNN and CDR2 is SYGVQD (reference sequence). There are 13 residues in the CDR3. Trimming pared 2 bases from V and 1 base from J, leaving 2 bases between. CDR3 nucleotide sequence: TGCGCCAGCAGTGAGAGGAACACCGGGGAGCTGTTTTTT. Translated: CASSERNTGELFF.

The chain couples TRBV7-9 to TRBJ2-7, with 7 bases lining up with TRBD1. V gave up 5 bases and J gave up 2 bases; unmatched junction bases: 6. The CDR3 contains 14 residues. CDR1 is SEHNR, CDR2 FQNEAQ, per germline (reference sequence). This CDR3 reads CASSRGTAPYEQYF. Written as DNA, the CDR3 is TGTGCCAGCAGCCGAGGGACAGCGCCCTACGAGCAGTACTTC. The full variable domain, with the rest looked up from reference TRBV7-9 and TRBJ2-7, is DTGVSQNPRHKITKRGQNVTFRCDPISEHNRLYWYRQTLGQGPEFLTYFQNEAQLEKSRLLSDRFSAERPKGSFSTLEIQRTEQGDSAMYLCASSRGTAPYEQYFGPGTRLTVT.

The chain links TRBV5-8 to TRBJ2-7; 10 bases line up with TRBD1. The CDR3 is 14 amino acids. The germline V gene has CDR1 SGHTS and CDR2 YDEGEE. V trimming: 0 bases; J trimming: 5 bases; junction bases outside the gene matches: 2. The CDR3 sequence is CASSLGQGADEQYF. In DNA, the CDR3 is TGTGCCAGCAGCTTGGGACAGGGGGCGGACGAGCAGTACTTC.

The chain has TRBV4-2 and TRBJ1-4, with D perhaps TRBD1 (6 bases). Per the germline V gene, CDR1 is LGHNA and CDR2 is YNFKEQ. Trimming removed 6 bases from V and 0 bases from J, with 11 bases in between. This CDR3 is built from 15 residues. The CDR3 is CASSNEGATNEKLFF. CDR3 DNA sequence: TGTGCCAGCAGTAATGAGGGGGCAACTAATGAAAAACTGTTTTTT.

This chain connects TRBV23-1 to TRBJ1-5; 12 positions agree with TRBD1. TRBV23-1 is an ORF for which the function is uncertain. V was pared by 3 bases and J by 1 base, with 10 bases of the junction left unmatched. The CDR3 contains 19 residues. CDR3 coding DNA: TGCGCCAGCAGTCAGTTAAGGGACAGGGGGCCGGTGAGCAATCAGCCCCAGCATTTT. Protein product: CASSQLRDRGPVSNQPQHF.

The genes are TRBV28 and TRBJ2-7, with 10 bases matching TRBD1. The V gene's germline CDR1 is MDHEN and CDR2 SYDVKM. CDR3 length: 16 residues. Trimming cost V 5 bases and J 3 bases; bases outside gene matches: 10. CDR3 region: CASSPPGGQGVYEQYF. In DNA form, the CDR3 reads TGTGCCAGCAGTCCCCCCGGCGGACAGGGGGTCTACGAGCAGTACTTC.

The J gene is TRBJ1-2, the V gene TRBV5-6; 8 bases fit TRBD1. Germline loops: CDR1 SGHDT, CDR2 YYEEEE. The CDR3 contains 15 residues. The ends lost 2 bases at V and 5 bases at J; junction bases unmatched: 8. CDR3 loop: CASSFPGTGKYGYTF. The DNA of the CDR3 is TGTGCCAGCAGCTTCCCCGGGACAGGAAAGTATGGCTACACCTTC.

This clone is a singleton in its sample. V gene TRBV10-3 combines with J gene TRBJ2-3; D remains ambiguous. V was shortened by 4 bases and J by 0 bases, with 5 bases between the two germline ends. The CDR3 has 13 residues. Germline V CDR1 and CDR2: ENHRY, SYGVKD. CDR3 sequence reads: CAISGPSTDTQYF. As DNA, the CDR3 is TGTGCCATCAGTGGCCCTAGCACAGATACGCAGTATTTT.

V usage is TRBV28 and J usage is TRBJ2-3; 12 bases line up with TRBD1. Germline-derived CDR1 and CDR2 are MDHEN and SYDVKM. The V and J ends lost 7 bases and 6 bases, in that order; junction bases with no gene match: 8. There are 15 residues in the CDR3. The CDR3: CASTLRGTGGDTQYF. CDR3 coding DNA: TGTGCCAGCACACTCAGGGGGACAGGGGGCGATACGCAGTATTTT.

This clone has only one observation. The CDR3 spells CASSPQGQGAYGYTF. CDR3 nucleotide sequence: TGTGCCAGCAGCCCCCAGGGACAGGGGGCCTATGGCTACACCTTC. V and J are TRBV7-2 and TRBJ1-2, with 12 bases identical to TRBD1. The CDR3 is 15 residues long. Germline values: CDR1 SGHTA, CDR2 FQGNSA. V gave up 5 bases and J gave up 4 bases; unmatched junction bases: 5.

This sequence joins TRBV9 and TRBJ2-1; 9 nucleotides line up with TRBD2. Unmatched junction bases numbered 4, after V lost 3 bases and J lost 6 bases. CDR3 length: 14 residues. Germline CDR1 SGDLS, CDR2 YYNGEE. The CDR3 coding sequence is TGTGCCAGCAGCGGGCTAGCGGGGATCAATGAGCAGTTCTTC. As protein: CASSGLAGINEQFF.

The gene calls are TRBV9 and TRBJ1-6; TRBD1 matches at 7 bases. The germline V gene has CDR1 SGDLS and CDR2 YYNGEE. The CDR3 extends over 17 amino acids. V dropped 5 bases and J dropped 0; count of bases not matched to a gene: 8. The CDR3 nucleotides are TGTGCCAGCAGTTCTACAGGGGCGAGCTCCTATAATTCACCCCTCCACTTT. It specifies CASSSTGASSYNSPLHF. The full variable domain, rest sourced from reference TRBV9 and TRBJ1-6, is DSGVTQTPKHLITATGQRVTLRCSPRSGDLSVYWYQQSLDQGLQFLIQYYNGEERAKGNILERFSAQQFPDLHSELNLSSLELGDSALYFCASSSTGASSYNSPLHFGNGTRLTVT.

The J gene is TRBJ1-2, the V gene TRBV2, with D maybe TRBD1 (6 bases). This CDR3 is 14 amino acids long. Trimming cost V 9 bases and J 2 bases, with 16 bases left between them. Germline CDR1 SNHLY, CDR2 FYNNEI. CDR3 protein: CASSLDRWNYGYTF. The CDR3 DNA is TGTGCCAGTTCTTTAGACAGGTGGAACTATGGCTACACCTTC.

The chain joins TRBV5-5 to TRBJ2-3, with 7 bases matching TRBD1. In germline, CDR1 is SGHKS, CDR2 YYEKEE (reference sequence). V shed 5 bases, J shed 5 bases, and the junction held 5 bases outside the gene matches. There are 13 residues in the CDR3. CDR3 sequence reads: CASRQQGRDTQYF. For the CDR3, the DNA is TGTGCCAGCAGACAACAGGGGAGAGATACGCAGTATTTT.

This sequence joins TRBV5-1 and TRBJ2-3; no firm D call. Germline CDR1 reads SGHRS; CDR2 reads YFSETQ. The CDR3 consists of 16 residues. The V end lost 0 bases, the J end lost 5 bases, and 16 bases lay between the germline ends. The CDR3 sequence is CASSLDSWPPQDTQYF. As DNA, the CDR3 is TGCGCCAGCAGCTTGGATTCATGGCCTCCACAAGATACGCAGTATTTT. The whole variable domain, filled in from reference TRBV5-1 and TRBJ2-3, reads KAGVTQTPRYLIKTRGQQVTLSCSPISGHRSVSWYQQTPGQGLQFLFEYFSETQRNKGNFPGRFSGRQFSNSRSEMNVSTLELGDSALYLCASSLDSWPPQDTQYFGPGTRLTVL.

The rearrangement links TRBV19 to TRBJ1-4; D gene unclear. Trimming removed 6 bases from V and 0 bases from J, with 8 bases in between. The CDR3 length is 14 residues. From germline, CDR1 is LNHDA and CDR2 SQIVND (reference sequence). CDR3 loop: CASRWGATNEKLFF. CDR3 sequence (DNA): TGTGCCAGTAGGTGGGGTGCAACTAATGAAAAACTGTTTTTT.

The chain joins TRBV10-2 to TRBJ2-2; 11 bases match TRBD2. Germline lookup yields CDR1 WSHSY and CDR2 SAAADI. This CDR3 has 19 residues. The trim removed 2 bases at V and 0 bases at J, leaving 8 bases unmatched. The CDR3 loop reads CASSEGGGSGRANTGELFF. The CDR3 DNA follows: TGCGCCAGCAGTGAGGGTGGGGGTAGCGGGAGGGCGAACACCGGGGAGCTGTTTTTT.

The chain joins TRBV6-1 to TRBJ1-5; TRBD1 is a possible D gene (5 bases). Trimming pared 4 bases from V and 4 bases from J, leaving 11 bases between. Germline V gives CDR1 MNHNS, CDR2 SASEGT. This CDR3 comprises 14 residues. DNA for the CDR3: TGTGCCAGCAGTGTCCTAGGGGAAAATCAGCCCCAGCATTTT. It is translated as CASSVLGENQPQHF.

This chain links TRBV4-3 with TRBJ1-1; possible D gene TRBD1, 6 bases. V lost 4 bases to trimming and J lost 1 base, with 13 bases between them. The CDR3 extends over 15 amino acids. Germline V lookup: CDR1 LGHNA, CDR2 YSLEER. The CDR3 bases are TGCGCCAGCAGCCCAAGGGGGGCTGCGAACACTGAAGCTTTCTTT. It encodes CASSPRGAANTEAFF.

This rearrangement joins TRBV5-1 to TRBJ1-4; 9 bases are a match to TRBD1. This CDR3 is built from 15 residues. Germline CDR1 is SGHRS and CDR2 is YFSETQ. V lost 5 bases, J lost 3 bases, and 5 bases stayed unmatched. The CDR3 DNA sequence: TGCGCCAGCAGAGCCGGGACAGGGTCTAATGAAAAACTGTTTTTT. This encodes CASRAGTGSNEKLFF.

This clone was recorded once. The J gene is TRBJ1-2, the V gene TRBV18; D gene ambiguous. Looked up from germline, CDR1 is KGHSH and CDR2 is LQKENI. The CDR3 loop spans 14 amino acids. Trimming removed 0 bases at V and 5 bases at J, with 10 bases between. Written as DNA, the CDR3 is TGTGCCAGCTCACCACCGAGTAGAAGATATGGCTACACCTTC. Protein product: CASSPPSRRYGYTF.

This chain connects TRBV19 to TRBJ1-6; D might be TRBD1 (5 bases). The CDR3 is made up of 15 amino acids. Trimming cost V 7 bases and J 5 bases, with 15 bases left between them. Germline CDR1 and CDR2: LNHDA and SQIVND (reference sequence). CDR3 DNA sequence: TGTGCCAGTAAACAATGGGGGTTTAATAATTCACCCCTCCACTTT. Amino acid sequence: CASKQWGFNNSPLHF.